This T cell receptor (beta chain) came from a study of blood T cell repertoires in COVID-19. Overall study: The United States, Italy and Spain supplied acute and convalescent COVID-19 samples. PBMCs, B-cell-depleted T cells, or T cells were the source of the cDNA or gDNA that made up the material.

One Seattle source followed patients from active infection through their disease course. Study processing details: By means of reference gene primer amplification, nucleated cell counts were estimated. Here immunoSEQ multiplex PCR was the method, and the copy in TCRdb shows in-frame clones only, minus some. The V and J calls and the clone size are those of that table, but D and trimming were determined from the DNA. Of roughly 300,000 clones in the sample, approximately 93% are singletons; the top ten hold roughly 2.3%. The sequenced material came from peripheral blood. This receptor was taken from a woman aged 30 to 39 with COVID-19, enrolled during active disease.

The CDR3 is CASSSKRELGGELFF. CDR3 in DNA: TGTGCCAGCAGCTCTAAGCGGGAGTTGGGCGGGGAGCTGTTTTTT. The rearrangement uses TRBV7-9 and TRBJ2-2, with TRBD2 matching over 8 bases. Per the germline V gene, CDR1 is SEHNR and CDR2 is FQNEAQ (reference sequence). V was clipped by 4 bases and J by 7 bases; unmatched bases: 8. This CDR3 is built from 15 residues.